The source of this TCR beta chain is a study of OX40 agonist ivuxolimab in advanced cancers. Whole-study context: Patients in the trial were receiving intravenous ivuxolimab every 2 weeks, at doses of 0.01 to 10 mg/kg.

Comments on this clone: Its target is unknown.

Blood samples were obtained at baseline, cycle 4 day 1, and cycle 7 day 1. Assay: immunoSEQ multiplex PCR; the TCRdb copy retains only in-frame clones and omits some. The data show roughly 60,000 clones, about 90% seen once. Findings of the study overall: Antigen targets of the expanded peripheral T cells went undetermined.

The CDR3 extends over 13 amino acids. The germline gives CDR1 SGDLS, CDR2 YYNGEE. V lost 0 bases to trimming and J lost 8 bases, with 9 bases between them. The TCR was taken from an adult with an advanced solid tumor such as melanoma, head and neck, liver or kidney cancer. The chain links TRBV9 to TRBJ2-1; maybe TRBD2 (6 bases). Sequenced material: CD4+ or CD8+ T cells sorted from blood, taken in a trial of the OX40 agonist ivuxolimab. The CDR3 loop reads CASSVVGGHEQFF. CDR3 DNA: TGTGCCAGCAGCGTAGTAGGAGGGCATGAGCAGTTCTTC. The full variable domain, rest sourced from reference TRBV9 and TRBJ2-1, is DSGVTQTPKHLITATGQRVTLRCSPRSGDLSVYWYQQSLDQGLQFLIQYYNGEERAKGNILERFSAQQFPDLHSELNLSSLELGDSALYFCASSVVGGHEQFFGPGTRLTVL.